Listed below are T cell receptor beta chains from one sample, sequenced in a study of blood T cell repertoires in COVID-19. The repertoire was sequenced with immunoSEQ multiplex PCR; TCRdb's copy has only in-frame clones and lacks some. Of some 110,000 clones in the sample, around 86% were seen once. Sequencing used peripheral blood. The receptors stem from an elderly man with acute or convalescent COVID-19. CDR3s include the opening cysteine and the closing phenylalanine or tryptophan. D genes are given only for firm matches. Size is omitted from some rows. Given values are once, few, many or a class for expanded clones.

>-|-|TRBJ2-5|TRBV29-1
TGCAGCGTTGAAGATAATAGATTCAAGATTCGCCAGTACTTC
CSVEDNRFKIRQYF
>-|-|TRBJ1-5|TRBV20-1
TGCAGTGCTAGTGGGCAGGCTTGGCGCAATCAGCCCCAGCATTTT
CSASGQAWRNQPQHF
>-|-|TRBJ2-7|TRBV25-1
TGTGCCAGCAGTGAGGTTGAAGCGGGACAATACTACCACGAGCAGTACTTC
CASSEVEAGQYYHEQYF
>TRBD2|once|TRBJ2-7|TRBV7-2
TGTGCCAGCAGCTCCTCTAGCGGGAGCTCCTACGAGCAGTACTTC
CASSSSSGSSYEQYF
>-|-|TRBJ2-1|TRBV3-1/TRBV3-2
TGTGCCAGCAGCCAAGAGTCTCACGTGAGCTCCTACAATGAGCAGTTCTTC
CASSQESHVSSYNEQFF
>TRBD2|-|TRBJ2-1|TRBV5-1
TGCGCCAGCAGCCTGAACCTCCAGCGGGAGTTGAATGAGCAGTTCTTC
CASSLNLQRELNEQFF
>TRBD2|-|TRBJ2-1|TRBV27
TGTGCCAGCAGTGGCGGGACTAGCAGGTACAATGAGCAGTTCTTC
CASSGGTSRYNEQFF
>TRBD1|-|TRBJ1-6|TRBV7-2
TGTGCCAGCAGCTTGGACAGGGGGGATTCACCCCTCCACTTT
CASSLDRGDSPLHF
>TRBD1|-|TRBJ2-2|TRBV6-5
TGTGCCAGCAGGCGACAGGGCCGACCCACCGGGGAGCTGTTTTTT
CASRRQGRPTGELFF
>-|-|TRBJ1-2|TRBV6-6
TGCGCCAGCAGTACGCGACAATTCATCTATGGCTACACCTTC
CASSTRQFIYGYTF
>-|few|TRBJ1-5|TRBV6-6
TGTGCCAGCACCTACAGATTGGGGCAGAGCCTCCCAAAATCTTATAGCAATCAGCCCCAGCATTTT
CASTYRLGQSLPKSYSNQPQHF
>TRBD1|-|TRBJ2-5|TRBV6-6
TGTGCCAGCAGTCTTACCGGACAGGGGGAGACCCAGTACTTC
CASSLTGQGETQYF
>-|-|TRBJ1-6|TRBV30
TGTGCCTGGAGTGGAAGGGGGGGTAGTTCACCCCTCCACTTT
CAWSGRGGSSPLHF
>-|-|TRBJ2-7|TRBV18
TGTGCCAGCTCTCTTACCCGGGACTCCCCCTCGGGGCAGTACTTC
CASSLTRDSPSGQYF
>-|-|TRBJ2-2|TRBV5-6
TGTGCCAGCAGCATAGGACTGGGAAACACCGGGGAGCTGTTTTTT
CASSIGLGNTGELFF
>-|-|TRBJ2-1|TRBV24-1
TGTGCCACCAGTGACCCTGGGACACTGGATGAGCAGTTCTTC
CATSDPGTLDEQFF
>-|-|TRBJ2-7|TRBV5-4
TGTGCCAGCAGCTTGGCAGGCTCAAACTCCTACGAGCAGTACTTC
CASSLAGSNSYEQYF
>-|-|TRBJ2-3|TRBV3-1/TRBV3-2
TGTGCTGCGGGCCCGGGGGGCCCAGATACGCAGTATTTT
CAAGPGGPDTQYF
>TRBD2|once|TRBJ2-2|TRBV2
TGTGCCAGCAGTGGAGGACTAGCGGGAGGGCGAGGCACCGGGGAGCTGTTTTTT
CASSGGLAGGRGTGELFF
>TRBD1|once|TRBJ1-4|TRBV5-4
TGTGCCAGCAGCTTGGCAAACCCAGGGGGCTCCCGCGGAAAACTGTTTTTT
CASSLANPGGSRGKLFF
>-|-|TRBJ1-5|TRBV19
TGTGCCAGTACAGGGGTGATTGAGCGGTTAAACAATCAGCCCCAGCATTTT
CASTGVIERLNNQPQHF
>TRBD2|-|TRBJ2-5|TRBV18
TGTGCCAGCTCACCCCGGACTAGCGGGACGGGGCTGGGGGAGACCCAGTACTTC
CASSPRTSGTGLGETQYF
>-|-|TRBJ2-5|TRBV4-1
TGCGCCAGCAGCCAAGACCAAGTGGGCGAGACCCAGTACTTC
CASSQDQVGETQYF
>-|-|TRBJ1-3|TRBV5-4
TGTGCCAGCAGCTCCAGGGGATCTGGAAACACCATATATTTT
CASSSRGSGNTIYF
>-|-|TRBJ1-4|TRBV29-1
TGCAGCGTGGCAGGGAATGAAAAACTGTTTTTT
CSVAGNEKLFF
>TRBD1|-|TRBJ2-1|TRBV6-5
TGTGCCAGCAGTTACTCGTCGACAGGGGGCTACAATGAGCAGTTCTTC
CASSYSSTGGYNEQFF
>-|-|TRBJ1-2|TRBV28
TGTGCCAGCAGTTTATCCCTAGGGAGTAGGAGTGAGTACACCTTC
CASSLSLGSRSEYTF
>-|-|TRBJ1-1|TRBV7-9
TGTGCCAGCAGCACCCGAAGACAGAACACTGAAGCTTTCTTT
CASSTRRQNTEAFF
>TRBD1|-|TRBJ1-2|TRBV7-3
TGTGCCAGCAGCCAGGGACAGGGAGAGCATGGCTACACCTTC
CASSQGQGEHGYTF
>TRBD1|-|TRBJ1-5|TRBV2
TGTGCCAGCTGCCAGGACAGGGAATACCAGCCCCAGCATTTT
CASCQDREYQPQHF
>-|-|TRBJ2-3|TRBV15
TGTGCCACCAGCAGCCGTAAGCGGGCCCGCACAGATACGCAGTATTTT
CATSSRKRARTDTQYF
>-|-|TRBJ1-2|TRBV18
TGTGCCAGCTCAAGAGCCCGACAGGACCTCGAGGGCTATGGCTACACCTTC
CASSRARQDLEGYGYTF
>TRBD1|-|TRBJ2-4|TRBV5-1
TGCGCCAGCAGTAAGACAGGGGGAGCAAACATTCAGTACTTC
CASSKTGGANIQYF
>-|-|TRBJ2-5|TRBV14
TGTGCCAGCAGCCCGCGGCGGAAAGAGACCCAGTACTTC
CASSPRRKETQYF
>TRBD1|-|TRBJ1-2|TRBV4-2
TGTGCCAGCAGCCCCGGACAGGGAATTAACTATGGCTACACCTTC
CASSPGQGINYGYTF
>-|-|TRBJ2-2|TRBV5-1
TGCGCCAGCAGCTCCTCGACAGGGAACACCGGGGAGCTGTTTTTT
CASSSSTGNTGELFF
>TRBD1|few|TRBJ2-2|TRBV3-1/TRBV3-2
TGTGCCAGCAGCACGGGGACAGGGGTCACCGGGGAGCTGTTTTTT
CASSTGTGVTGELFF
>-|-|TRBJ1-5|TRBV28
TGTGCCACCCGTGGCAGTCTGAATCTTCAGCCCCAGCATTTT
CATRGSLNLQPQHF
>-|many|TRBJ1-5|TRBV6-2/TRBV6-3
TGTGCCAGCAGTTACGAATCTGGGGCAGGCCGCAATCAGCCCCAGCATTTT
CASSYESGAGRNQPQHF
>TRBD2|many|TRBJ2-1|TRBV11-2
TGTGCCAGCAGCGCGAACGGACTAGCACACAATGAGCAGTTCTTC
CASSANGLAHNEQFF
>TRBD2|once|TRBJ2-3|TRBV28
TGTGCCAGCACCATAGGTGGGAGGGGAACAGATACGCAGTATTTT
CASTIGGRGTDTQYF
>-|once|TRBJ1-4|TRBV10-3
TGTGCCATCAGCCAGACACAGGCCGAAAAACTGTTTTTT
CAISQTQAEKLFF
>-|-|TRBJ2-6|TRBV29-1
TGCAGCGTTGAGGGCAGCTTCTCTGGGGCCAACGTCCTGACTTTC
CSVEGSFSGANVLTF
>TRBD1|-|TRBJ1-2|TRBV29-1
TGCAGCGGTTCGGACAGGGCCTATGGCTACACCTTC
CSGSDRAYGYTF
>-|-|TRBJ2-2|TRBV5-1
TGCGCCAGCAGCTCCTACACCGGGGAGCTGTTTTTT
CASSSYTGELFF
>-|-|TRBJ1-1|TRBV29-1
TGCAGCGTTGGCCTTAGGATGGGGGCAGAAGCTTTCTTT
CSVGLRMGAEAFF
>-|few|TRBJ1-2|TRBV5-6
TGTGCCAGCAGCTTGGTGCAGGGGTTCTCTGGCTACACCTTC
CASSLVQGFSGYTF
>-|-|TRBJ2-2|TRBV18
TGTGCCAGCTCGGGCCTCTCGAACACCGGGGAGCTGTTTTTT
CASSGLSNTGELFF